The 23 T cell receptor beta chains presented below share a single source sample, sequenced in a study of blood T cell repertoires in COVID-19 (dated by TCRdb to 2018 to 2020). Libraries came from the immunoSEQ multiplex PCR assay. TCRdb re-hosts the immuneACCESS table, in-frame sequences only. Its copies lack some clones; in the studies checked, an unresolved V gene accounts for under half of them, and the cause for the rest is not known. A total of some 340,000 clones appear in this sample, about four fifths of them only once. The ten largest clones take up 5.1% of the sample. The material sequenced was PBMCs or T cells enriched from blood (not recorded which). These receptors were collected from a woman aged 45-65 years who had recovered from COVID-19.

CDR3 residues: CASGETGNSNQPQHF. CDR3 coding DNA: TGTGCCAGTGGTGAGACAGGGAATAGCAATCAGCCCCAGCATTTT. The chain employs TRBV2 and TRBJ1-5; 7 bases line up with TRBD1. Germline V gives CDR1 SNHLY, CDR2 FYNNEI. The CDR3 is 15 amino acids. The V gene end was trimmed by 9 bases and the J gene end by 0 bases; junction bases not matched to a gene: 8.

Concerning this clone itself: This sample includes further DNA sequences coding for the same CDR3. The chain combines TRBV7-9 with TRBJ2-5; D not resolved. V was shortened by 5 bases and J by 1 base, with 2 bases between the two germline ends. The CDR3 extends over 11 amino acids. Germline values: CDR1 SEHNR, CDR2 FQNEAQ (reference sequence). CDR3 nucleotide sequence: TGTGCCAGCAGCCTCCAAGAGACCCAGTACTTC. Its protein is CASSLQETQYF. Filled out from reference TRBV7-9 and TRBJ2-5, the complete variable domain reads DTGVSQNPRHKITKRGQNVTFRCDPISEHNRLYWYRQTLGQGPEFLTYFQNEAQLEKSRLLSDRFSAERPKGSFSTLEIQRTEQGDSAMYLCASSLQETQYFGPGTRLLVL.

The V call is TRBV7-2, the J call TRBJ2-2; D unresolved. This CDR3 is built from 12 residues. V lost 2 bases, J lost 6 bases, and 4 bases lay in between. Germline V gives CDR1 SGHTA, CDR2 FQGNSA. The CDR3 spells CASSLYSGELFF. The CDR3 nucleotides read TGTGCCAGCAGCTTATATTCCGGGGAGCTGTTTTTT.

V and J are TRBV25-1 and TRBJ2-2; TRBD2 might be the D (5 bases). Per germline, CDR1 MGHDK and CDR2 SYGVNS. Trimming removed 4 bases at V and 0 bases at J, with 12 bases between. This CDR3 is built from 16 residues. The CDR3 sequence is CASSVLASANTGELFF. CDR3 nucleotide sequence: TGTGCCAGCAGTGTCCTAGCTAGTGCGAACACCGGGGAGCTGTTTTTT. The variable domain in full, with the rest retrieved from reference TRBV25-1 and TRBJ2-2, is EADIYQTPRYLVIGTGKKITLECSQTMGHDKMYWYQQDPGMELHLIHYSYGVNSTEKGDLSSESTVSRIRTEHFPLTLESARPSHTSQYLCASSVLASANTGELFFGEGSRLTVL.

The rearrangement links TRBV5-4 to TRBJ2-7; 10 nucleotides align to TRBD1. With V trimmed by 1 base and J by 5 bases, 3 bases remained unmatched. The germline V gene encodes CDR1 SGHNT and CDR2 YYREEE (reference sequence). CDR3 length equals 14 residues. The CDR3: CASSLLGTGDEQYF. For the CDR3, the DNA is TGTGCCAGCAGCTTGTTGGGGACAGGGGACGAGCAGTACTTC.

This rearrangement joins TRBV19 to TRBJ1-2; TRBD1 agrees at 7 bases. The V and J ends lost 6 bases and 5 bases, in that order; junction bases with no gene match: 3. There are 12 residues in the CDR3. Germline V lookup: CDR1 LNHDA, CDR2 SQIVND (reference sequence). The CDR3 protein is CASRNRGYGYTF. The CDR3 DNA follows: TGTGCCAGTAGAAACAGGGGTTATGGCTACACCTTC. Using reference TRBV19 and TRBJ1-2 for the parts outside the CDR3, the full variable domain is DGGITQSPKYLFRKEGQNVTLSCEQNLNHDAMYWYRQDPGQGLRLIYYSQIVNDFQKGDIAEGYSVSREKKESFPLTVTSAQKNPTAFYLCASRNRGYGYTFGSGTRLTVV.

Only one count was recorded for this clone. The gene calls are TRBV9 and TRBJ2-1; 15 bases line up with TRBD2. In germline, CDR1 is SGDLS, CDR2 YYNGEE. V lost 3 bases and J lost 7; bases outside the gene matches: 14. This CDR3 comprises 19 residues. CDR3 bases: TGTGCCAGCAGCGGTTACACCGGGACTAGCGGGGGGAGTGGGAATGAGCAGTTCTTC. It specifies CASSGYTGTSGGSGNEQFF.

This clone showed up just once. V gene TRBV7-6 combines with J gene TRBJ1-6, with TRBD1 matching 8 bases. V trimming: 2 bases; J trimming: 0 bases; junction bases outside the gene matches: 12. CDR1 and CDR2 (germline): SGHVS, FNYEAQ. This CDR3 has 20 amino acids. CDR3 bases: TGTGCCAGCAGCTTACACGACCCAGGACAGGGAAGCTCCTATAATTCACCCCTCCACTTT. It codes for CASSLHDPGQGSSYNSPLHF.

The rearrangement joins TRBV29-1 to TRBJ2-5, with 7 bases identical to TRBD1. The CDR3 totals 12 residues. From germline, CDR1 is SQVTM and CDR2 ANQGSEA. J was trimmed by 5 bases and V by 6 bases; bases with no gene match: 6. Here the CDR3 reads CSVGQLLETQYF. CDR3 in DNA: TGCAGCGTGGGACAGCTCCTGGAGACCCAGTACTTC.

The chain couples TRBV14 to TRBJ1-4, with D possibly TRBD1 on 6 matching bases. V was trimmed by 1 base and J by 4 bases, leaving 10 bases between them. This CDR3 comprises 15 residues. Germline V gene lookup returns CDR1 SGHDN and CDR2 FVKESK. CDR3 in DNA: TGTGCCAGCAGCCAAGCACAGGGCCTTAATGAAAAACTGTTTTTT. Its translation: CASSQAQGLNEKLFF. Combining the CDR3 with reference TRBV14 and TRBJ1-4 gives the whole variable domain EAGVTQFPSHSVIEKGQTVTLRCDPISGHDNLYWYRRVMGKEIKFLLHFVKESKQDESGMPNNRFLAERTGGTYSTLKVQPAELEDSGVYFCASSQAQGLNEKLFFGSGTQLSVL.

V usage is TRBV27 and J usage is TRBJ1-1; 10 positions agree with TRBD1. Germline values: CDR1 MNHEY, CDR2 SMNVEV (reference sequence). The trim removed 3 bases at V and 1 base at J, leaving 14 bases unmatched. The CDR3 covers 19 residues. DNA of the CDR3: TGTGCCAGCAGTTTCTACCGGACAGGGGGTACCCCAAAGAACACTGAAGCTTTCTTT. Amino acid sequence: CASSFYRTGGTPKNTEAFF.

This clone showed up just once. One base away lies a much larger clone, so this may be a sequencing read error. The sample has other DNA sequences that encode this CDR3 too. The chain carries TRBV7-2 and TRBJ1-6, with D uncertain. The germline V gene encodes CDR1 SGHTA and CDR2 FQGNSA. The CDR3 length is 14 residues. Trimming removed 5 bases from V and 0 bases from J, with 5 bases in between. The CDR3 sequence: CASSLSSYNSPLHF. CDR3 coding DNA: TGTGCCAGCAGCCTCAGCTCCTATAATTCACCCCTCCACTTT.

The rearrangement links TRBV7-2 to TRBJ1-1, with D tentatively TRBD1 (5 bases). The CDR3 is made up of 15 amino acids. Germline CDR1 and CDR2: SGHTA and FQGNSA. Between the trimmed V and J ends, which lost 5 bases and 5 bases, there was a span of 18 bases. The chain's CDR3 is CASSPMGGVGTEAFF. In DNA, the CDR3 is TGTGCCAGCAGCCCGATGGGGGGGGTAGGGACTGAAGCTTTCTTT.

This chain links TRBV29-1 with TRBJ1-4; D remains ambiguous. The CDR3 covers 14 residues. Germline V gene data show CDR1 as SQVTM and CDR2 as ANQGSEA. The germline V and J ends were trimmed by 4 bases and 5 bases, with 14 bases remaining between them. The CDR3 nucleotides are TGCAGCGTTGGTGAGAGGGCGGGGAATGAAAAACTGTTTTTT. It codes for CSVGERAGNEKLFF.

The DNA of the CDR3 is TGTGCCAGCAGTTACAACAGCCAGAACACTGAAGCTTTCTTT. Amino acids: CASSYNSQNTEAFF. The V call is TRBV6-2 or TRBV6-3, the J call TRBJ1-1; no clear D. Per germline, CDR1 MNHEY and CDR2 SVGEGT. This CDR3 has 14 amino acids. V was cut by 2 bases and J by 1 base, with 8 bases left in between.

This chain joins TRBV5-4 and TRBJ2-2; D ambiguous. V was cut by 0 bases and J by 5 bases, with 17 bases left in between. The germline CDR1 and CDR2 sequences are SGHNT and YYREEE (reference sequence). This CDR3 is 17 amino acids long. CDR3 residues: CASSLDPGALTTGELFF. The DNA of the CDR3 is TGTGCCAGCAGCTTGGACCCAGGCGCCCTGACAACCGGGGAGCTGTTTTTT.

This chain connects TRBV6-5 to TRBJ1-1; a weak D match, TRBD1 (5 bases). CDR1 is MNHEY, CDR2 SVGAGI, per germline. The V end lost 6 bases, the J end lost 1 base, and 12 bases lay between the germline ends. This CDR3 has 14 residues. The CDR3 reads CASRWSDKNTEAFF. CDR3 in DNA: TGTGCCAGCAGATGGTCGGACAAGAACACTGAAGCTTTCTTT.

In regard to this clone: The sample has other DNA sequences that encode this CDR3 too. The V call is TRBV7-2, the J call TRBJ2-7; TRBD1 agrees at 7 bases. With V trimmed by 1 base and J by 2 bases, 2 bases remained unmatched. The germline CDR1 and CDR2 sequences are SGHTA and FQGNSA. The CDR3 consists of 14 residues. The CDR3 sequence is CASSLVGGPYEQYF. CDR3 DNA sequence: TGTGCCAGCAGCTTAGTAGGGGGCCCCTACGAGCAGTACTTC.

A single count supports this clone. This chain connects TRBV10-3 to TRBJ1-2; D not certain. The CDR3 has 14 residues. V lost 0 bases and J lost 4, with 9 bases in between. Germline CDR1 ENHRY, CDR2 SYGVKD. The CDR3 DNA is TGTGCCATCAGTGAGTCGGCGGGCCTCTATGGCTACACCTTC. It is translated as CAISESAGLYGYTF.

This chain connects TRBV7-2 to TRBJ2-3, with 7 bases lining up with TRBD2. Germline CDR1 and CDR2: SGHTA and FQGNSA. Losses at the gene ends were 5 bases for V and 0 bases for J; bases not matched to a gene: 5. CDR3 length: 15 residues. Here the CDR3 reads CASSNSGSSTDTQYF. Here the CDR3 DNA reads TGTGCCAGCAGCAATAGCGGGTCGAGCACAGATACGCAGTATTTT.

This clone was counted once. The V call is TRBV19, the J call TRBJ1-4; 8 nucleotides line up with TRBD1. Germline loops: CDR1 LNHDA, CDR2 SQIVND (reference sequence). The CDR3 sequence is 15 residues long. Germline trimming cut 5 bases from V and 6 bases from J; bases unmatched to any gene: 8. The CDR3, as DNA: TGTGCCAGTAGTGGGGGACAGGCTGGGGATGAAAAACTGTTTTTT. It is translated as CASSGGQAGDEKLFF.

V usage is TRBV5-1 and J usage is TRBJ2-5, with 9 positions matching TRBD1. This CDR3 has 14 residues. With 4 bases clipped from V and 5 bases from J, the junction kept 6 bases outside the gene matches. CDR1 is SGHRS and CDR2 is YFSETQ in the germline V gene. The CDR3 DNA reads as TGCGCCAGCAGCCCCGGGACAGGGTCTGAGACCCAGTACTTC. Translation: CASSPGTGSETQYF.

This chain joins TRBV7-3 and TRBJ2-1; 10 bases agree with TRBD2. J was trimmed by 5 bases and V by 0 bases; bases with no gene match: 7. CDR3 length equals 17 residues. The germline CDR1 and CDR2 sequences are SGHTA and FQGTGA. This chain's CDR3 is CASSLTGSGRLNNEQFF. Written as DNA, the CDR3 is TGTGCCAGCAGCTTAACGGGTAGCGGGAGGCTCAACAATGAGCAGTTCTTC.